This T cell receptor (beta chain) was obtained from a study of blood T cell repertoires in COVID-19. Authors' processing steps: It was from reference gene primer amplification that nucleated cell counts were estimated. Clones were sequenced by immunoSEQ multiplex PCR, and TCRdb holds only the in-frame ones, with some missing. Clonal size and the V and J genes are those of that table, whereas D and trimming came from the DNA. The data show about 140,000 clones, about 80% seen once. The V gene's germline CDR1 is SQVTM and CDR2 ANQGSEA. The CDR3 is made up of 15 amino acids. Losses at the gene ends were 3 bases for V and 2 bases for J; bases not matched to a gene: 6.

The specimen was peripheral blood. This sequence joins TRBV29-1 and TRBJ2-3, with 9 nucleotides matching TRBD2. The receptor was isolated from a human donor in a cohort sampled during active COVID-19. DNA of the CDR3: TGCAGCGTTGATATTAGCGGGGGCAACACAGATACGCAGTATTTT. Translated, it gives CSVDISGGNTDTQYF.